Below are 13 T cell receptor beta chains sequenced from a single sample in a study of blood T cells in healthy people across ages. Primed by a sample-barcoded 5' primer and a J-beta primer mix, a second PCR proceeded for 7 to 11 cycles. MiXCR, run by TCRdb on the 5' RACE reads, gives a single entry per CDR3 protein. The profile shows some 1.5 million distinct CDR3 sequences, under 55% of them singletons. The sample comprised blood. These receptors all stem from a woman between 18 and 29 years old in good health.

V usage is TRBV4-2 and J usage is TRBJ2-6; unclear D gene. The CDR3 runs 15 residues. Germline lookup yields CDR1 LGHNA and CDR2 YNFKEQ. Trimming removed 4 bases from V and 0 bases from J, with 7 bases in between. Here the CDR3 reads CASSPKDSGANVLTF. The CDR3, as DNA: TGTGCCAGCAGCCCGAAAGACTCTGGGGCCAACGTCCTGACTTTC.

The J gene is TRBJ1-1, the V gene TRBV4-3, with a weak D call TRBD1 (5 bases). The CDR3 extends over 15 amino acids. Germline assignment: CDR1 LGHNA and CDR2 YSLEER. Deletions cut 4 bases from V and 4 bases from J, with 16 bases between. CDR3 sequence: CASSLRLGGITEAFF. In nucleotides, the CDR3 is TGCGCCAGCAGCCTGCGCTTGGGGGGGATCACTGAAGCTTTCTTT.

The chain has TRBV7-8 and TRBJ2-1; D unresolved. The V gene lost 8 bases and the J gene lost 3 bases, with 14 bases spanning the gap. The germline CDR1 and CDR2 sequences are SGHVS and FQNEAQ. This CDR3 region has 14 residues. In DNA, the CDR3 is TGTGCCAGCGAACCCGTATTGGGCTACAATGAGCAGTTCTTC. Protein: CASEPVLGYNEQFF.

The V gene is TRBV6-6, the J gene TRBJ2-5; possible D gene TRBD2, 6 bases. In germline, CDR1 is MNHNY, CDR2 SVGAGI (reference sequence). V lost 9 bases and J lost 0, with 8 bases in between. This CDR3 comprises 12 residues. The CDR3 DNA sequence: TGTGCCAGTCGGGACTACCAAGAGACCCAGTACTTC. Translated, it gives CASRDYQETQYF.

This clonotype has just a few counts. CDR3 region: CASNPGQGGPDTQYF. The CDR3 DNA reads as TGTGCCAGCAACCCCGGACAGGGAGGACCAGATACGCAGTATTTT. The chain carries TRBV12-3 or TRBV12-4 and TRBJ2-3; 8 bases fit TRBD1. The CDR3 covers 15 residues. Trimming cost V 7 bases and J 4 bases; bases outside gene matches: 10.

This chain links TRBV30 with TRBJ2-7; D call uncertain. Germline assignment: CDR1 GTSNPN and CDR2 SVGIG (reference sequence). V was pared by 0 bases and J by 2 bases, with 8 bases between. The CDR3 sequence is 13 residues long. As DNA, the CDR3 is TGTGCCTGGAGTGTACACGGCGCCTACGAGCAGTACTTC. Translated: CAWSVHGAYEQYF.

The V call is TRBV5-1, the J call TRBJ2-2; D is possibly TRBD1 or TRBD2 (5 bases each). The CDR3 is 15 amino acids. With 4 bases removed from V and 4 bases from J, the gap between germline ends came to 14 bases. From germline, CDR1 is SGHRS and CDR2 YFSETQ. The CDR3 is CASSLTGPSTGELFF. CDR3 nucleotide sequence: TGCGCCAGCAGCCTGACGGGACCGAGCACCGGGGAGCTGTTTTTT.

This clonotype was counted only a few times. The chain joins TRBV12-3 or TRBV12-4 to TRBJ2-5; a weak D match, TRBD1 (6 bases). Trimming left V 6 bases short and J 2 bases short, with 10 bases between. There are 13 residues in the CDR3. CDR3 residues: CASRMTGQETQYF. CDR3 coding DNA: TGTGCCAGCAGGATGACAGGTCAAGAGACCCAGTACTTC.

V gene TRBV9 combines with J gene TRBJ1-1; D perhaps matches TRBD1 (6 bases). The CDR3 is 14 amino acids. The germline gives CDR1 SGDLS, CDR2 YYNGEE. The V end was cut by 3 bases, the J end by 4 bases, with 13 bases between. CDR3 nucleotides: TGTGCCAGCAGCGGTAAGGGGGGATTCACTGAAGCTTTCTTT. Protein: CASSGKGGFTEAFF.

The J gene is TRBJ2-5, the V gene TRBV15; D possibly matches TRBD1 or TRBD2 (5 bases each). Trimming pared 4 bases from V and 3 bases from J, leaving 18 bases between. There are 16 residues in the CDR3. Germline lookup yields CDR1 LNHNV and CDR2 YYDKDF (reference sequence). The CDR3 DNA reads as TGTGCCACCAGCAAAGGAGCTGGGGGACCAAAAGAGACCCAGTACTTC. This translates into CATSKGAGGPKETQYF.

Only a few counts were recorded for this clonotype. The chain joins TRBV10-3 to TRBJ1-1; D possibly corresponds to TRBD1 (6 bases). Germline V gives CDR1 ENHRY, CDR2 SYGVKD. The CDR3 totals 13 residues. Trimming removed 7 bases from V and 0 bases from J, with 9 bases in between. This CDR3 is CAIIGQLNTEAFF. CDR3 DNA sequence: TGTGCCATCATTGGACAGTTGAACACTGAAGCTTTCTTT.

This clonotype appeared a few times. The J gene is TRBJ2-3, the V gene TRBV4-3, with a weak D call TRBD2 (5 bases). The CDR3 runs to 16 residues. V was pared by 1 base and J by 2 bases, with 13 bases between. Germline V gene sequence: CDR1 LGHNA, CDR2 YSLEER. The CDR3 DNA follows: TGCGCCAGCAGCCAAGCGGGCGGGCGATTCACAGATACGCAGTATTTT. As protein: CASSQAGGRFTDTQYF.

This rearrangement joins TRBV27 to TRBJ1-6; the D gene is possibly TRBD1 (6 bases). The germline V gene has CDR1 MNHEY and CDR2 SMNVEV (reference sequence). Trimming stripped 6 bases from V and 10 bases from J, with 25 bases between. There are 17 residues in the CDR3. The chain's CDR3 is CASSPIGMGAGGSPLHF. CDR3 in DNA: TGTGCCAGCAGCCCAATTGGGATGGGGGCCGGCGGATCACCCCTCCACTTT.